The entry below gives a single T cell receptor beta chain sequence along with its context. Its antigen is not identified. The table came from immunoSEQ multiplex PCR; TCRdb's copy has only in-frame clones and leaves some out. There are about 89,000 clones in the sample; roughly 91% occur only once, and about 0.7% lies in the top ten. The data derive from a study of OX40 agonist ivuxolimab in advanced cancers. Study-level results: At 0.1 to 3.0 mg/kg and by week 6, clonal expansion occurred in CD4+ and CD8+ blood T cells. The expanded peripheral T cells' antigen specificity was not determined.

The sequences come from CD4+ or CD8+ T cells sorted from blood, collected in a trial of the OX40 agonist ivuxolimab. This TCR was sampled from an adult with an advanced solid tumor such as melanoma, head and neck, liver or kidney cancer.

CDR3: CASRSAGNTIYF. The CDR3 nucleotides read TGTGCCAGCAGATCTGCTGGAAACACCATATATTTT. The chain combines TRBV6-5 with TRBJ1-3, with unresolved D. Trimming took off 6 bases at V and 2 bases at J, with 5 bases between the two ends. CDR1 is MNHEY, CDR2 SVGAGI, per germline. The CDR3 has 12 residues.